Listed below are T cell receptor beta chains from one sample, sequenced in a study. TCRdb re-analysed the 5' RACE reads in MiXCR, keeping a single row per CDR3 protein. The table lists approximately 50,000 distinct CDR3 sequences, about 26% of them singletons. The sample comprised tumor-infiltrating Tregs sorted from the breast tumor. Every receptor here comes from a female donor with breast cancer. Both conserved end residues are part of each CDR3. A D gene is named only where the DNA matches it firmly. Not every row has a clone size; where given, it reads once, few, many or a size class.

TRBD2	16	TRBV7-8	TRBJ2-5	-	TGTGCCAGCAGCCCTTACGGCGGGAGGTCCGCGGAGACCCAGTACTTC	CASSPYGGRSAETQYF
-	14	TRBV3-1	TRBJ1-1	once	TGTGCCAGCAGCCAAGAGACGGGGTCCACTGAAGCTTTCTTT	CASSQETGSTEAFF
-	14	TRBV21-1	TRBJ2-7	-	TGTGCCAGCTCTTGGGGGATGGGTCAGCACGAGCAGTACTTC	CASSWGMGQHEQYF
TRBD1	14	TRBV29-1	TRBJ2-7	-	TGCAGCGTAAATTCCATGACAGGGACCGGCGAGCAGTACTTC	CSVNSMTGTGEQYF
TRBD2	16	TRBV9	TRBJ2-1	-	TGTGCCAGCAGCGTAGTCCTAGCGGGAGGGTACAATGAGCAGTTCTTC	CASSVVLAGGYNEQFF
TRBD1	15	TRBV5-1	TRBJ2-1	once	TGCGCCAGCAGCTGGGACGGGACAGGGTACAATGGGCAGTTCTTC	CASSWDGTGYNGQFF
TRBD2	15	TRBV7-8	TRBJ2-1	few	TGTGCCGGCAGCTTAAGGGGACTAGGGAACAATGAGCAGTTCTTC	CAGSLRGLGNNEQFF
-	13	TRBV13	TRBJ1-2	many	TGTGCCAGCAGCTTAGCCGGGGACTATGGCTACACCTTC	CASSLAGDYGYTF
-	16	TRBV4-2	TRBJ1-3	many	TGTGCCAGCAGCATGACCGGGCAAACCCCGGGAAACACCATATATTTT	CASSMTGQTPGNTIYF
-	16	TRBV6-2/TRBV6-3	TRBJ1-1	few	TGTGCCAGCAGTTACTTTCCAGCCAGAATGAACGCTGAAGCTTTCTTT	CASSYFPARMNAEAFF
-	17	TRBV27	TRBJ1-5	many	TGTGCCAGCAGTTTTATAGAATTCGGGGATAGCAATCAGCCCCAGCATTTT	CASSFIEFGDSNQPQHF
-	15	TRBV3-1	TRBJ2-3	-	TGTGCCAGCAGCCGAGGGCCTGGGGGGACAGATACGCAGTATTTT	CASSRGPGGTDTQYF
TRBD2	15	TRBV6-2/TRBV6-3	TRBJ2-1	many	TGTGCCAGCAGTATGCGGAGCGGGGTCTACAATGAGCAGTTCTTC	CASSMRSGVYNEQFF
-	14	TRBV4-3	TRBJ2-3	few	TGCGCCAGCAGCCAAGGAGGAACGGTAGATACGCAGTATTTT	CASSQGGTVDTQYF
TRBD2	14	TRBV7-9	TRBJ2-3	few	TGTGCCATCCAGCGGGAGGGCCTGGGAGATACGCAGTATTTT	CAIQREGLGDTQYF
-	13	TRBV27	TRBJ1-4	-	TGTGCCAGCAGTTCCCGGCGAGGGGAAAAACTGTTTTTT	CASSSRRGEKLFF
-	13	TRBV7-9	TRBJ2-1	-	TGTGCCAGCAGCTTAGGTAGTTCCCATGAGCAGTTCTTC	CASSLGSSHEQFF
TRBD1	15	TRBV6-1	TRBJ1-2	few	TGTGCCAGCACCGGGTCGTGGCAGGGGGCGCGCGGCTACACCTTC	CASTGSWQGARGYTF
-	12	TRBV5-5	TRBJ2-5	-	TGTGCCAGCAGCACTAGGGGGGAGACCCAGTACTTC	CASSTRGETQYF
-	14	TRBV9	TRBJ2-5	once	TGTACCAGCAGCCCCCAGACCGGGGGAGAGACCCAGTACTTC	CTSSPQTGGETQYF
-	13	TRBV9	TRBJ2-1	-	TGTGCCAGCAGTGAACAGGGTGACAATGAGCAGTTCTTC	CASSEQGDNEQFF
-	18	TRBV6-2/TRBV6-3	TRBJ2-1	few	TGTGCCAGCAGTTGGGCAGGCGGAGGGATAAGCTCCTACAATGAGCAGTTCTTC	CASSWAGGGISSYNEQFF
TRBD2	15	TRBV9	TRBJ2-7	many	TGTGCCAGCAGCACCGGGACTAGCGGTACCTACGAGCAGTACTTC	CASSTGTSGTYEQYF
-	14	TRBV10-3	TRBJ2-2	-	TGTGCCATCAGGGACCAACCAAACACCGGGGAGCTGTTTTTT	CAIRDQPNTGELFF
-	13	TRBV29-1	TRBJ2-7	many	TGCAGCGTTGATAATCCAGCAGGTAACGAGCAGTACTTC	CSVDNPAGNEQYF
-	14	TRBV9	TRBJ2-7	few	TGTGCCAGCAGCCCCCAGGGGCTCTTTTACGAGCAGTACTTC	CASSPQGLFYEQYF
-	14	TRBV14	TRBJ2-2	-	TGTGCCAGCAGCCTACAGGGATGGACCGGGGAGCTGTTTTTT	CASSLQGWTGELFF
TRBD1	15	TRBV6-2/TRBV6-3	TRBJ2-7	many	TGTGCCAGCAGTTACTTCGGGACAGGGACCTACGAGCAGTACTTC	CASSYFGTGTYEQYF
-	14	TRBV7-2	TRBJ1-5	-	TGTGCCAGCAGCTCCCCAGGGCTGGGACAGCCCCAGCATTTT	CASSSPGLGQPQHF
TRBD1	14	TRBV20-1	TRBJ2-7	-	TGCAGTGCTCCTCCTCGACAGGGGACGGACGAGCAGTACTTC	CSAPPRQGTDEQYF
-	12	TRBV20-1	TRBJ1-1	-	TGCAGTGCTAGATGGCAGGGGATTGAAGCTTACTTT	CSARWQGIEAYF
TRBD2	17	TRBV4-3	TRBJ2-3	many	TGCGCCAGCAGCCAAGTTACGGCTAGCGGTTACACAGATACGCAGTATTTT	CASSQVTASGYTDTQYF
TRBD2	15	TRBV12-3/TRBV12-4	TRBJ2-3	once	TGTGCCAGCATGTTGGGGCGGGGGGGGACAGATACGCAGTATTTT	CASMLGRGGTDTQYF
TRBD1	17	TRBV28	TRBJ1-1	-	TGTGCCAGCAGTGAGCCGGGACAGAGTTTGGCGAACACTGAAGCTTTCTTT	CASSEPGQSLANTEAFF
TRBD2	15	TRBV6-2/TRBV6-3	TRBJ2-1	few	TGTGCCAGCCGACATCGACTAGCGGGAGACAATGAGCAGTTCTTC	CASRHRLAGDNEQFF
-	14	TRBV6-1	TRBJ1-4	-	TGTGCCAGCAGTGAAGAGAGGGGGGATGAAAAACTGTTTTTT	CASSEERGDEKLFF
-	18	TRBV24-1	TRBJ2-6	many	TGTGCCACCAGCGTGATCCCCTCCCGGGGGCGAAGGGCCAACGTCCTGACTTTC	CATSVIPSRGRRANVLTF
TRBD2	14	TRBV5-4	TRBJ2-5	few	TGTGCCAGCAGCGCACCGGGACTAGCCGAGACCCAGTACTTC	CASSAPGLAETQYF
-	15	TRBV27	TRBJ1-6	many	TGTGCCAGCAGTGGGACAATCTCCTATAATTCACCCCTCCACTTT	CASSGTISYNSPLHF
TRBD2	14	TRBV29-1	TRBJ2-7	medium-sized	TGCAGCGTTGTGCTAGCGGGGAGTTCCTACGAGCAGTACTTC	CSVVLAGSSYEQYF
TRBD1	13	TRBV6-1	TRBJ1-1	many	TGTGCCAGCAGTCAGGACAGGGGGACTGAAGCTTTCTTT	CASSQDRGTEAFF
TRBD1	14	TRBV2	TRBJ1-5	few	TGTGCCAGCAGTGGGACAGGGGGAAATCAGCCCCAGCATTTT	CASSGTGGNQPQHF
TRBD1	15	TRBV4-1	TRBJ1-2	many	TGCGCCAGCAGCCCCGTTGAGGGGGCTGCGTATGGCTACACCTTC	CASSPVEGAAYGYTF
TRBD2	14	TRBV7-3	TRBJ2-3	many	TGTGCCAGCAGCCGACTAGCGGGAACAGATACGCAGTATTTT	CASSRLAGTDTQYF
TRBD1	15	TRBV6-5	TRBJ1-4	few	TGTGCCAGCAGTTACTCGACAGGGGGCGATGAAAAACTGTTTTTT	CASSYSTGGDEKLFF